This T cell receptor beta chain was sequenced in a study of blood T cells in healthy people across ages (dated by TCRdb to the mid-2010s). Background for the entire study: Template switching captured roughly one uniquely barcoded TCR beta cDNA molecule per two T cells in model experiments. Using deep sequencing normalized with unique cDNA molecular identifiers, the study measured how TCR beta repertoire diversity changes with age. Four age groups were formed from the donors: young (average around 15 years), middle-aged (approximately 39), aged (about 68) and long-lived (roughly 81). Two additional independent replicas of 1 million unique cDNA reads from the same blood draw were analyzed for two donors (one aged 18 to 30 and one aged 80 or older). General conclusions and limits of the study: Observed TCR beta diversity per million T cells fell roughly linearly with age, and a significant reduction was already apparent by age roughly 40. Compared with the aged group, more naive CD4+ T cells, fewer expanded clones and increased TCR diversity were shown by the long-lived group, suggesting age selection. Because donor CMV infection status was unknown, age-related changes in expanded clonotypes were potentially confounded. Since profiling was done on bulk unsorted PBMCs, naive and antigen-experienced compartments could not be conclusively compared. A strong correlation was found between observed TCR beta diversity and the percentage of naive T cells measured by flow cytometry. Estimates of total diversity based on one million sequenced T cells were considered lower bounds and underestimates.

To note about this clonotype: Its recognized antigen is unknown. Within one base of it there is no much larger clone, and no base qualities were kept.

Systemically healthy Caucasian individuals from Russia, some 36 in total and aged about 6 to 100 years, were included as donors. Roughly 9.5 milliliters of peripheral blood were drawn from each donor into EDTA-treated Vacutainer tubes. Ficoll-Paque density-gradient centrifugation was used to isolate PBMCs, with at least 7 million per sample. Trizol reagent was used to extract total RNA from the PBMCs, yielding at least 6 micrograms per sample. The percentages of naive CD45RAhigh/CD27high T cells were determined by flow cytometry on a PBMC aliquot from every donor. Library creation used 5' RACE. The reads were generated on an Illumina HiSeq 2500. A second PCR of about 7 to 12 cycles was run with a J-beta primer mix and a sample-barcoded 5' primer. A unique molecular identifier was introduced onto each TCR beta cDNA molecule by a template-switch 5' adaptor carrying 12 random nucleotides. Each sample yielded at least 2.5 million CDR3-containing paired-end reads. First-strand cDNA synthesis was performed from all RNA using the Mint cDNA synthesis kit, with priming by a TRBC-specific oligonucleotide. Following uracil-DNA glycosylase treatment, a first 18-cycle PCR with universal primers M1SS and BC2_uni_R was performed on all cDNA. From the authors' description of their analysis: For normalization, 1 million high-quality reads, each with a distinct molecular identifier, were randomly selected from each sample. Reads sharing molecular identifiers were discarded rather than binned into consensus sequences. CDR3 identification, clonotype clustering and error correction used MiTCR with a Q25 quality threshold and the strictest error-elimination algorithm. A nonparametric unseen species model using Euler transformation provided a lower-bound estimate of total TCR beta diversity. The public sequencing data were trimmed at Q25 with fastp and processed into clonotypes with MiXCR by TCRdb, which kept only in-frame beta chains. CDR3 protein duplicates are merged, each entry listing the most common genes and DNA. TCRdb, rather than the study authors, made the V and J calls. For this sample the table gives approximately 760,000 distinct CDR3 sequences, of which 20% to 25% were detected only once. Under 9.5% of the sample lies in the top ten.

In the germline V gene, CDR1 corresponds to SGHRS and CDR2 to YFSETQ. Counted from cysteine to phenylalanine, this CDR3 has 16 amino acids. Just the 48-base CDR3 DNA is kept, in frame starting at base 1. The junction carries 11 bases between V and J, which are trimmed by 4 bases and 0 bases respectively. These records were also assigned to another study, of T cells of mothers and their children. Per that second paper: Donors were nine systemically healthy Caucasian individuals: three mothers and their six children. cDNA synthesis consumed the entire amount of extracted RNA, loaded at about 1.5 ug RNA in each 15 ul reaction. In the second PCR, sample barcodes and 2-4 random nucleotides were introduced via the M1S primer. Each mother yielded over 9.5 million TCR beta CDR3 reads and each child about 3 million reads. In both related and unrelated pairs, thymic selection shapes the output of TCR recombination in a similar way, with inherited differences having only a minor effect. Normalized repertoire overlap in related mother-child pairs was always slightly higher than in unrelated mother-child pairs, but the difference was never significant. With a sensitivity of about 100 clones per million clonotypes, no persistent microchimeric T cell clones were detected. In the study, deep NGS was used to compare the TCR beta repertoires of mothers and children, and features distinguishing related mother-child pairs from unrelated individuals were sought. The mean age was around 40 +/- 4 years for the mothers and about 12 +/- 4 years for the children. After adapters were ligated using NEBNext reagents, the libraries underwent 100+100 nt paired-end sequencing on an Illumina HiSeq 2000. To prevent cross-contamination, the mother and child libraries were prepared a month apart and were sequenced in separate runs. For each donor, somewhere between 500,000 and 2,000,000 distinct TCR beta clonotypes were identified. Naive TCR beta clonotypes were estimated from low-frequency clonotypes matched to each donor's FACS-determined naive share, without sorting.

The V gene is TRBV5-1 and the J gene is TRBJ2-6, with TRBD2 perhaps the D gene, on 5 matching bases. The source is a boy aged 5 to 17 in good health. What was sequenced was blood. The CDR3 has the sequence CASSGRGFSGANVLTF. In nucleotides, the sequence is TGCGCCAGCAGCGGGAGAGGTTTCTCTGGGGCCAACGTCCTGACTTTC.